The T cell receptor beta chain described here comes from a study of blood T cell repertoires in COVID-19. Clones were read by immunoSEQ multiplex PCR, and TCRdb kept only the in-frame ones, dropping some. The repertoire holds 270,000 or so clones, around 84% seen once, with roughly 1.5% in the top ten. Germline lookup yields CDR1 MNHEY and CDR2 SVGAGI. The J segment lost 8 bases and the V segment lost 2 bases, leaving 5 bases of the junction unmatched. The CDR3 spans 13 residues. The TCR sequence derives from a human donor with COVID-19, enrolled during active disease. The donor label of this sample is uncertain. This chain joins TRBV6-5 and TRBJ1-2; 7 nucleotides align to TRBD1. Sample: peripheral blood. DNA for the CDR3: TGTGCCAGCAGTTACGGGGACAGACCAGGCTACACCTTC. Protein sequence: CASSYGDRPGYTF.